This TCR beta chain was profiled in a study of identical twins. Study outcomes and limitations: Those out-of-frame alpha sequences shared by twins showed an excess of low generation probability. With abundant cord blood beta clonotypes, insertions were fewer; memory repertoires showed no such pattern.

Each CDR3 protein gets one entry after TCRdb re-called the 5' RACE reads with MiXCR. This table has 350,000 or so distinct CDR3 sequences, 8.5% to 10% appearing once. Germline-derived CDR1 and CDR2 are SQVTM and ANQGSEA. With 4 bases removed from V and 2 bases from J, the gap between germline ends came to 10 bases. This CDR3 comprises 13 residues. In its sample, this clonotype was seen a few times. The antigen remains unidentified. Source material: naive T cells sorted from blood. V gene TRBV29-1 combines with J gene TRBJ2-3; D gene uncertain. The receptor's source is a woman in her fifties or sixties in good health. CDR3 sequence: CSVVVPPTDTQYF. CDR3 nucleotides: TGCAGCGTTGTAGTCCCACCCACAGATACGCAGTATTTT.